This TCR beta chain was recovered during a study of shared clonotypes between healthy human individuals. The study ran the assay at deep level. Repertoires were generated with immunoSEQ multiplex PCR, while TCRdb's copy carries only in-frame clones and drops some. Of 2 million to 3 million clones in the sample, around nine tenths are singletons; the top ten hold 0.11% to 0.15%. The receptor was derived from a man between 18 and 29 years old in good health. Sample: naive CD4+ T cells sorted from blood. Subset reported: CD45RA+ positively selected.

The CDR3 loop reads CAISESGGVSYNEQFF. The DNA for the CDR3 is TGTGCCATCAGTGAGTCGGGAGGGGTATCCTACAATGAGCAGTTCTTC. J is TRBJ2-1 and V is TRBV10-3; 7 positions agree with TRBD2. With V trimmed by 0 bases and J by 1 base, 3 bases remained unmatched. The CDR3 is made up of 16 amino acids. Germline values: CDR1 ENHRY, CDR2 SYGVKD.